The clone carrying this TCR beta chain was detected ten times or more. Its antigen remains unidentified. Time point defined: patch test 1, 2 weeks after DPC sensitization. Documented treatment: therapeutic diphenylcyclopropenone sensitization with weekly scalp DPC. Alopecia patients, 18 to 70 years old and DPC-suitable, served as donors. This sample is drawn from a study of human T cells and chemical hapten exposure. Across the study: Patients got weekly scalp diphenylcyclopropenone doses over the approximately 25-week study.

V lost 6 bases, J lost 2 bases, and 7 bases lay in between. The germline CDR1 and CDR2 sequences are SQVTM and ANQGSEA. CDR3 length: 12 residues. TCRdb processed the RACE reads anew with MiXCR; each CDR3 protein has one entry. The data show approximately 400,000 distinct CDR3 sequences, more than 4.5% seen once. General study points: The study found expanded TCRs formed significantly more large CDR3 similarity clusters than controls.

The material sequenced was whole blood, taken in connection with sensitization to the hapten diphenylcyclopropenone (DPC). The receptor's source is a woman in her forties or fifties with alopecia areata. Some clones in this sample may be carry-over from other donors' samples. The chain has TRBV29-1 and TRBJ2-2; D is ambiguous. The CDR3 protein is CSVYLNTGELFF. As DNA, the CDR3 is TGCAGCGTGTACCTAAACACCGGGGAGCTGTTTTTT.